The 2 T cell receptor beta chains reported below all come from one sample, sequenced in a study of blood T cell repertoires in COVID-19. The method was immunoSEQ multiplex PCR; TCRdb's version includes in-frame clones alone and lacks a portion of them. The table lists 100,000 to 150,000 clones, 86% of them singletons. The sample was peripheral blood. Receptors originate from a woman between 70 and 85 years old with COVID-19, enrolled during active disease.

This clone was picked up a small number of times. The chain joins TRBV28 to TRBJ2-2, with D maybe TRBD1 (5 bases). Germline assignment: CDR1 MDHEN and CDR2 SYDVKM. CDR3 length: 13 residues. The ends were cut back, 3 bases at V and 5 bases at J, with 7 bases in the middle. The CDR3 DNA reads as TGTGCCAGCAGTTTGACAGCTACCGGGGAGCTGTTTTTT. It encodes CASSLTATGELFF.

This rearrangement joins TRBV24-1 to TRBJ2-2; 10 bases are a match to TRBD1. V gave up 7 bases and J gave up 3 bases; unmatched junction bases: 1. This CDR3 is built from 14 residues. Germline CDR1 and CDR2: KGHDR and SFDVKD. The CDR3 nucleotides read TGTGCCACCAGAGGACAGGGGGACACCGGGGAGCTGTTTTTT. This encodes CATRGQGDTGELFF.